The rows below give T cell receptor beta chains drawn from one sample of a study of cytomegalovirus exposure and HLA in healthy donors. The repertoire was sequenced with immunoSEQ multiplex PCR; TCRdb's copy has only in-frame clones and lacks some. The top ten hold approximately 2% of the sample, which has about 150,000 clones, 76% seen once. Sequencing was carried out using PBMCs. These receptor sequences come from a man aged 40-49 years in good health and CMV-seronegative. The CDR3 runs from the conserved cysteine through the conserved F or W. The D gene is left open where the match is weak. Some rows mark clone size as missing; the rest say once, few, many or name a class of expanded clone.

TRBJ2-3	-	TRBD1	TRBV2	CASSSDRVTDTQYF	TGTGCCAGCAGTTCCGACAGGGTGACAGATACGCAGTATTTT
TRBJ1-6	-	TRBD1	TRBV11-2	CASGPLTGPYNSPLHF	TGTGCCAGCGGTCCCTTGACAGGGCCCTATAATTCACCCCTCCACTTT
TRBJ1-5	-	-	TRBV18	CASSSTGGSQSQPQHF	TGTGCCAGCTCGTCCACCGGGGGGTCTCAGAGTCAGCCCCAGCATTTT
TRBJ1-2	once	TRBD1	TRBV28	CASSFSGTGSYGYTF	TGTGCCAGCAGTTTCTCTGGGACAGGGTCCTATGGCTACACCTTC
TRBJ2-1	few	TRBD2	TRBV7-9	CASDGGTSQNNEQFF	TGTGCGAGTGACGGAGGGACTAGCCAGAACAATGAGCAGTTCTTC
TRBJ2-1	few	-	TRBV6-4	CASKPHGLTGKYNEQFF	TGTGCCAGCAAGCCCCACGGACTGACAGGAAAATACAATGAGCAGTTCTTC
TRBJ2-3	-	TRBD2	TRBV11-2	CASSLFPSGGVGDTQYF	TGTGCCAGCAGCTTATTTCCTAGCGGGGGGGTGGGAGATACGCAGTATTTT
TRBJ2-3	few	-	TRBV7-9	CASSFLLAVSTDTQYF	TGTGCCAGCAGCTTCCTATTGGCGGTTAGCACAGATACGCAGTATTTT
TRBJ2-6	-	-	TRBV5-4	CASSGRGSGANVLTF	TGTGCCAGCAGCGGCAGGGGCTCTGGGGCCAACGTCCTGACTTTC
TRBJ1-1	-	-	TRBV7-9	CASSLARLYGGTEAFF	TGTGCCAGCAGCTTGGCCAGGTTATACGGGGGCACTGAAGCTTTCTTT
TRBJ2-5	-	-	TRBV25-1	CASSDSRLAMETQYF	TGTGCCAGCAGTGATTCGCGGCTAGCGATGGAGACCCAGTACTTC
TRBJ1-1	-	-	TRBV6-5	CASSYGTRGPNTEAFF	TGTGCCAGCAGTTACGGGACAAGGGGCCCCAACACTGAAGCTTTCTTT
TRBJ2-5	-	-	TRBV11-2	CASSSLQGKQETQYF	TGTGCCAGCAGCTCATTACAGGGAAAACAAGAGACCCAGTACTTC
TRBJ1-3	-	-	TRBV11-2	CASSLDNTWGNTIYF	TGTGCCAGCAGCTTAGACAACACCTGGGGAAACACCATATATTTT
TRBJ2-3	-	TRBD2	TRBV5-6	CASSLGLAGDPITDTQYF	TGTGCCAGCAGCTTGGGACTAGCGGGAGACCCGATCACAGATACGCAGTATTTT
TRBJ2-7	-	TRBD1	TRBV28	CASTSQKGQGYEQYF	TGTGCCAGCACCTCTCAAAAGGGACAGGGGTACGAGCAGTACTTC
TRBJ2-5	-	TRBD2	TRBV29-1	CSARTSGETQYF	TGCAGCGCCAGGACTAGCGGAGAGACCCAGTACTTC
TRBJ2-5	-	TRBD2	TRBV6-1	CASTGGSETQYF	TGTGCCAGCACCGGGGGGTCGGAAACCCAGTACTTC
TRBJ2-4	once	-	TRBV6-6	CASSPPGQAKNIQYF	TGTGCCAGCAGTCCTCCGGGACAAGCCAAAAACATTCAGTACTTC
TRBJ2-1	few	TRBD1	TRBV29-1	CSVGDRVSEQFF	TGCAGCGTTGGGGACAGAGTTAGTGAGCAGTTCTTC
TRBJ2-5	-	-	TRBV4-2	CASSQDGRGGETQYF	TGTGCCAGCAGCCAAGACGGCAGGGGAGGGGAGACCCAGTACTTC
TRBJ2-1	once	TRBD2	TRBV12-5	CASGEGLAGNNEQFF	TGTGCTAGTGGAGAAGGACTAGCGGGTAACAATGAGCAGTTCTTC
TRBJ2-6	few	TRBD1	TRBV6-1	CASNTGGAGANVLTF	TGTGCCAGCAATACAGGGGGCGCTGGGGCCAACGTCCTGACTTTC
TRBJ2-3	few	-	TRBV19	CASSIVPADFTDTQYF	TGTGCCAGTAGTATAGTTCCAGCGGATTTCACAGATACGCAGTATTTT
TRBJ2-3	once	TRBD1	TRBV7-6	CASSASGTASTDTQYF	TGTGCCAGCAGCGCATCCGGGACAGCGAGCACAGATACGCAGTATTTT
TRBJ2-1	once	-	TRBV4-2	CASSQDYILGGNEQFF	TGTGCCAGCAGCCAAGATTACATTTTGGGGGGCAATGAGCAGTTCTTC
TRBJ2-7	-	TRBD1	TRBV6-5	CASSYGTVAEQYF	TGTGCCAGCAGTTACGGGACAGTCGCCGAGCAGTACTTC
TRBJ1-1	once	-	TRBV28	CASSLSQGGTEAFF	TGTGCCAGCAGTTTATCTCAGGGAGGAACTGAAGCTTTCTTT
TRBJ1-2	-	-	TRBV29-1	CSVDQGGGYTF	TGCAGCGTTGACCAGGGAGGAGGCTACACCTTC
TRBJ1-3	-	-	TRBV9	CASSVGIPAGAENTIYF	TGTGCCAGCAGCGTAGGAATCCCGGCAGGGGCTGAAAACACCATATATTTT
TRBJ2-7	-	-	TRBV6-1	CASSAQRQGVDYYEQYF	TGTGCCAGCAGTGCCCAAAGACAGGGTGTGGACTACTACGAGCAGTACTTC
TRBJ1-1	-	TRBD1	TRBV5-1	CASSLRTGGAAFF	TGCGCCAGCAGCTTGCGGACAGGGGGCGCAGCTTTCTTT
TRBJ1-1	-	-	TRBV6-5	CASSSVMNTEAFF	TGTGCCAGCAGTTCAGTCATGAACACTGAAGCTTTCTTT
TRBJ2-3	-	TRBD1	TRBV7-2	CASSTRRTGSTDTQYF	TGTGCCAGCAGCACTCGAAGGACAGGGAGCACAGATACGCAGTATTTT
TRBJ2-7	-	-	TRBV29-1	CSARGQGYEQYF	TGCAGCGCCAGGGGCCAGGGCTACGAGCAGTACTTC
TRBJ1-2	-	TRBD1	TRBV7-3	CASSSGQGDGYTF	TGTGCCAGCAGCTCCGGACAGGGGGATGGCTACACCTTC
TRBJ1-4	-	-	TRBV4-1	CASSLGGWTNEKLFF	TGCGCCAGCAGCCTCGGAGGGTGGACTAATGAAAAACTGTTTTTT